Listed here are 32 T cell receptor beta chains from one sample, sequenced in a study of CD8 T cells in Susac syndrome. The authors reverse transcribed about 0.45 to 1 ug RNA with random hexamers. TCRdb processed the immunoSEQ multiplex PCR reads anew with MiXCR; each CDR3 protein has one entry. Seen here are some 130,000 distinct CDR3 sequences, around 86% observed once, and the top ten hold around 0.49%. Sequenced input: CD8+ T cells from PBMCs. These TCRs come from a human donor with multiple sclerosis.

The J gene is TRBJ2-2, the V gene TRBV9; tentative D call: TRBD2 (5 bases). CDR1 SGDLS and CDR2 YYNGEE come from the germline V gene. V was pared by 0 bases and J by 6 bases, with 9 bases between. CDR3 length: 14 residues. CDR3 amino acids: CASSVGSGAGELFF. Here the CDR3 DNA reads TGTGCCAGCAGCGTAGGATCCGGGGCCGGGGAGCTGTTTTTT.

The chain carries TRBV29-1 and TRBJ1-1, with D tentatively TRBD1 (5 bases). Germline V lookup: CDR1 SQVTM, CDR2 ANQGSEA. Trimming took 6 bases from V and 3 from J, leaving 11 bases between them. The CDR3 length is 12 residues. This chain's CDR3 is CSVKGTDTEAFF. The CDR3 DNA follows: TGCAGCGTCAAGGGGACGGACACTGAAGCTTTCTTT. The variable domain in full, completed from reference TRBV29-1 and TRBJ1-1, reads SAVISQKPSRDICQRGTSLTIQCQVDSQVTMMFWYRQQPGQSLTLIATANQGSEATYESGFVIDKFPISRPNLTFSTLTVSNMSPEDSSIYLCSVKGTDTEAFFGQGTRLTVV.

The J gene is TRBJ2-1, the V gene TRBV5-1; 9 nucleotides agree with TRBD1. With V trimmed by 4 bases and J by 4 bases, 6 bases remained unmatched. From germline, CDR1 is SGHRS and CDR2 YFSETQ. The CDR3 is 15 amino acids. This CDR3 is CASSLGGQGYNEQFF. The CDR3 DNA reads TGCGCCAGCAGCCTTGGGGGACAGGGTTACAATGAGCAGTTCTTC. Full variable domain (remainder filled in from reference TRBV5-1 and TRBJ2-1): KAGVTQTPRYLIKTRGQQVTLSCSPISGHRSVSWYQQTPGQGLQFLFEYFSETQRNKGNFPGRFSGRQFSNSRSEMNVSTLELGDSALYLCASSLGGQGYNEQFFGPGTRLTVL.

The V and J genes are TRBV29-1 and TRBJ2-2; 11 bases agree with TRBD1. The CDR3 totals 17 residues. Germline V gives CDR1 SQVTM, CDR2 ANQGSEA. Unmatched junction bases numbered 13, after V lost 5 bases and J lost 5 bases. CDR3 nucleotides: TGCAGCGTTTCTCCTTTCCGGGACAGGGGGTTGACCGGGGAGCTGTTTTTT. Its translation is CSVSPFRDRGLTGELFF.

V usage is TRBV14 and J usage is TRBJ1-2; a weak D match, TRBD1 (5 bases). The V end lost 6 bases, the J end lost 0 bases, and 14 bases lay between the germline ends. CDR1 is SGHDN, CDR2 FVKESK, per germline. The CDR3 length is 15 residues. The CDR3 region has the DNA TGTGCCAGCAGGCAAACCGGGACTACTAACTATGGCTACACCTTC. Amino acids: CASRQTGTTNYGYTF.

V is TRBV11-1 and J is TRBJ2-7; possibly TRBD1 for D (6 bases). V dropped 5 bases and J dropped 3 bases, with 14 bases sitting between them. The CDR3 is made up of 14 amino acids. From germline, CDR1 is SGHAT and CDR2 FQDESV (reference sequence). CDR3 coding DNA: TGTGCCAGCAGCCCCACCGGACAGATCTACGAGCAGTACTTC. This translates into CASSPTGQIYEQYF.

The chain couples TRBV9 to TRBJ2-1, with a possible D match to TRBD2 (5 bases). The V end was cut by 0 bases, the J end by 7 bases, with 14 bases between. The CDR3 contains 15 residues. Germline CDR1 reads SGDLS; CDR2 reads YYNGEE. CDR3 nucleotides: TGTGCCAGCAGCGTAGGCGGAGGAGTTGGTAATGAGCAGTTCTTC. Its protein product is CASSVGGGVGNEQFF.

The chain uses TRBV7-9 and TRBJ1-1; 8 bases line up with TRBD1. CDR3 size: 17 residues. With V trimmed by 1 base and J by 4 bases, 11 bases remained unmatched. The germline V gene has CDR1 SEHNR and CDR2 FQNEAQ (reference sequence). The CDR3 bases are TGTGCCAGCAGCTTAGTAGGTACAGGGGGATTAGGCACTGAAGCTTTCTTT. Its translation is CASSLVGTGGLGTEAFF.

The chain uses TRBV5-1 and TRBJ2-5; maybe TRBD2 (5 bases). V lost 5 bases to trimming and J lost 3 bases, with 8 bases between them. This CDR3 has 12 residues. Germline CDR1 is SGHRS and CDR2 is YFSETQ. In nucleotides, the CDR3 is TGCGCCAGCAGACCAGCGGAAGAGACCCAGTACTTC. Translation gives CASRPAEETQYF.

The gene calls are TRBV27 and TRBJ2-1; the match to TRBD1 covers 9 bases. The germline V gene has CDR1 MNHEY and CDR2 SMNVEV (reference sequence). The CDR3 totals 16 residues. V shed 5 bases, J shed 6 bases, and the junction held 11 bases outside the gene matches. CDR3: CASSPQSGQGLNEQFF. The CDR3 bases are TGTGCCAGCAGTCCACAATCGGGACAGGGACTCAATGAGCAGTTCTTC.

The chain couples TRBV10-3 to TRBJ1-1, with D possibly TRBD1 on 5 matching bases. Trimming left V 2 bases short and J 7 bases short, with 11 bases between. Germline lookup yields CDR1 ENHRY and CDR2 SYGVKD. CDR3 length: 13 amino acids. The CDR3 DNA reads as TGTGCCATCAGTGAGGGAGGGGTCCTTGAAGCTTTCTTT. The encoded protein is CAISEGGVLEAFF.

This chain joins TRBV6-1 and TRBJ2-2; weak D call: TRBD1 (6 bases). The germline V and J ends were trimmed by 4 bases and 5 bases, with 23 bases remaining between them. This CDR3 has 18 amino acids. Germline CDR1 is MNHNS and CDR2 is SASEGT. This chain's CDR3 is CASSAPLGGYTRTGELFF. The CDR3, as DNA: TGTGCCAGCAGTGCCCCCTTAGGGGGTTATACTCGGACCGGGGAGCTGTTTTTT.

V and J are TRBV9 and TRBJ2-3; 7 bases are a match to TRBD1. Germline-derived CDR1 and CDR2 are SGDLS and YYNGEE. The length of the CDR3 is 17 residues. V lost 3 bases to trimming and J lost 2 bases; unmatched junction nucleotides: 12. The CDR3 DNA is TGTGCCAGCAGCGCCGGAACCGGGACAGAAGACACAGATACGCAGTATTTT. As protein: CASSAGTGTEDTDTQYF.

This chain links TRBV4-1 with TRBJ1-1; D is perhaps TRBD1 (6 bases). Trimming shortened V by 0 bases and J by 4 bases, and 15 bases separated the two germline ends. The germline V gene has CDR1 MGHRA and CDR2 YSYEKL. This CDR3 is 16 amino acids long. CDR3 DNA: TGCGCCAGCAGCCAAGATGGTGGGCAGGGGTTCACTGAAGCTTTCTTT. Translating gives CASSQDGGQGFTEAFF.

The chain carries TRBV20-1 and TRBJ2-5, with TRBD2 as a possible D gene (6 bases). The CDR3 extends over 12 amino acids. V lost 3 bases and J lost 3, with 8 bases in between. Germline values: CDR1 DFQATT, CDR2 SNEGSKA (reference sequence). As DNA, the CDR3 is TGCAGTGCTAGTGGAGGGGAAGAGACCCAGTACTTC. As protein: CSASGGEETQYF.

The V call is TRBV19, the J call TRBJ2-1, with D perhaps TRBD2 (6 bases). The CDR3 sequence is 16 residues long. CDR1 is LNHDA, CDR2 SQIVND, per germline (reference sequence). The V gene lost 3 bases and the J gene lost 0 bases, with 12 bases spanning the gap. As DNA, the CDR3 is TGTGCCAGTAGTATTGGTTCTAGCGACTCCTACAATGAGCAGTTCTTC. Translating it yields CASSIGSSDSYNEQFF.

J is TRBJ1-2 and V is TRBV6-1, with D hard to call. The V and J ends lost 6 bases and 3 bases respectively, with 14 bases between them. Per germline, CDR1 MNHNS and CDR2 SASEGT. CDR3 length: 14 amino acids. The CDR3: CASSLVGVDYGYTF. The DNA for the CDR3 is TGTGCCAGCAGCCTCGTCGGCGTGGACTATGGCTACACCTTC.

The rearrangement links TRBV4-1 to TRBJ1-4; D not resolved. The V and J ends lost 2 bases and 12 bases respectively, with 13 bases between them. The CDR3 loop spans 13 amino acids. Germline CDR1 MGHRA, CDR2 YSYEKL. CDR3 sequence reads: CASSQLSQEELFF. CDR3 coding DNA: TGCGCCAGCAGCCAATTAAGCCAGGAGGAACTGTTTTTT.

The gene calls are TRBV4-1 and TRBJ1-3; D may be TRBD1 (6 bases). V gave up 2 bases and J gave up 2 bases, with 16 bases separating them. From germline, CDR1 is MGHRA and CDR2 YSYEKL. The CDR3 is made up of 17 amino acids. The CDR3 spells CASSQILAGATGNTIYF. As DNA, the CDR3 is TGCGCCAGCAGCCAAATTCTGGCGGGGGCGACTGGAAACACCATATATTTT.

The gene calls are TRBV10-3 and TRBJ1-1; D is possibly TRBD1 (6 bases). The CDR3 sequence is 13 residues long. Trimming took 2 bases from V and 5 from J, leaving 9 bases between them. Looked up from germline, CDR1 is ENHRY and CDR2 is SYGVKD. The CDR3 region is CAISEAQGTEAFF. The CDR3, as DNA: TGTGCCATCAGTGAGGCTCAGGGGACTGAAGCTTTCTTT.

There are a few counts of this clonotype. This chain connects TRBV7-2 to TRBJ2-5; perhaps TRBD1 as D (6 bases). V shed 3 bases and J shed 0 bases, with 14 bases lying between them. Germline assignment: CDR1 SGHTA and CDR2 FQGNSA. The CDR3 sequence is 16 residues long. CDR3 in DNA: TGTGCCAGCAGCTTGGGATACGGACAGTACCAAGAGACCCAGTACTTC. Protein sequence: CASSLGYGQYQETQYF.

This clonotype was found once. This chain joins TRBV12-3 or TRBV12-4 and TRBJ2-2, with 11 bases that match TRBD2. This CDR3 contains 17 residues. V lost 6 bases and J lost 8; bases outside the gene matches: 14. CDR3 nucleotides: TGTGCCAGCAGGGACCTGTGGCTAGCGGGAGGTGGTGGGGAGCTGTTTTTT. This codes for CASRDLWLAGGGGELFF.

The chain has TRBV7-9 and TRBJ2-3; a possible D gene is TRBD2 (6 bases). CDR1 is SEHNR, CDR2 FQNEAQ, per germline (reference sequence). This CDR3 has 13 amino acids. Trimming took off 3 bases at V and 6 bases at J, with 10 bases between the two ends. In DNA, the CDR3 is TGTGCCAGCAGCTTCGGGGGTAGGGATACGCAGTATTTT. It translates to CASSFGGRDTQYF.

This sequence joins TRBV19 and TRBJ2-2; D remains ambiguous. Trimming left V 3 bases short and J 1 base short, with 9 bases between. Looked up from germline, CDR1 is LNHDA and CDR2 is SQIVND (reference sequence). There are 15 residues in the CDR3. In DNA, the CDR3 is TGTGCCAGTAGTATTAGCCGCGGGAACACCGGGGAGCTGTTTTTT. The encoded protein is CASSISRGNTGELFF.

This chain links TRBV11-3 with TRBJ2-3; the match to TRBD1 covers 8 bases. With 3 bases clipped from V and 1 base from J, the junction kept 9 bases outside the gene matches. This CDR3 has 17 amino acids. The V gene's germline CDR1 is SGHNT and CDR2 YENEEA. CDR3 coding DNA: TGTGCCAGCAGCTTCGCCCTGGGGACAGGCGGCACAGATACGCAGTATTTT. Translated, it gives CASSFALGTGGTDTQYF. The full variable domain, in which reference TRBV11-3 and TRBJ2-3 provide the parts outside the CDR3, is EAGVVQSPRYKIIEKKQPVAFWCNPISGHNTLYWYLQNLGQGPELLIRYENEEAVDDSQLPKDRFSAERLKGVDSTLKIQPAELGDSAVYLCASSFALGTGGTDTQYFGPGTRLTVL.

This chain uses TRBV7-2 with TRBJ2-3, with 12 bases lining up with TRBD2. Germline CDR1 is SGHTA and CDR2 is FQGNSA. V was pared by 5 bases and J by 2 bases, with 5 bases of the junction left unmatched. CDR3 length: 16 residues. The CDR3 nucleotides are TGTGCCAGCAGCCCAACTAGCGGGAGGTTCACAGATACGCAGTATTTT. It codes for CASSPTSGRFTDTQYF.

This chain connects TRBV15 to TRBJ2-5; no definite D call. Looked up from germline, CDR1 is LNHNV and CDR2 is YYDKDF (reference sequence). The CDR3 length is 15 residues. The V and J ends lost 2 bases and 0 bases respectively, with 10 bases between them. CDR3 bases: TGTGCCACCAGCAGACGAATGAGGAACCAAGAGACCCAGTACTTC. Translated, it gives CATSRRMRNQETQYF.

This sequence joins TRBV20-1 and TRBJ2-1; TRBD1 matches at 7 bases. V dropped 5 bases and J dropped 7; count of bases not matched to a gene: 8. The length of the CDR3 is 13 residues. The germline gives CDR1 DFQATT, CDR2 SNEGSKA (reference sequence). The CDR3, as DNA: TGCAGTGCTCCGACAGGGTTTATGAATGAGCAGTTCTTC. This codes for CSAPTGFMNEQFF.

J is TRBJ1-1 and V is TRBV29-1; unclear D gene. Trimming took 7 bases from V and 5 from J, leaving 11 bases between them. CDR3 size: 11 residues. Germline CDR1 SQVTM, CDR2 ANQGSEA. CDR3 coding DNA: TGCAGCGCCCAGGCTGGGACTGAAGCTTTCTTT. This translates into CSAQAGTEAFF.

The chain joins TRBV4-2 to TRBJ1-2, with 8 bases aligning to TRBD1. CDR1 and CDR2 from the germline V gene are LGHNA and YNFKEQ. V lost 0 bases to trimming and J lost 4 bases; unmatched junction nucleotides: 4. There are 15 residues in the CDR3. This CDR3 reads CASSQDPQGAYGYTF. CDR3 sequence (DNA): TGTGCCAGCAGCCAAGATCCCCAGGGGGCCTATGGCTACACCTTC.

As to this clonotype: The junction does not match germline at one end; this may be a read error. The rearrangement joins TRBV7-7 to TRBJ2-1; D is uncertain. Per germline, CDR1 SSHAT and CDR2 FNYEAQ (reference sequence). The CDR3 totals 16 residues. In DNA, the CDR3 is TGTGCTAGCAGCCTCAAGCCGTGGAGCTCCTACAATGAGCAGTTCTTC. It yields the protein CASSLKPWSSYNEQFF.

This chain joins TRBV5-5 and TRBJ1-4; D is unresolved. The CDR3 is 14 residues long. Germline V gene sequence: CDR1 SGHKS, CDR2 YYEKEE (reference sequence). Trimming stripped 5 bases from V and 0 bases from J, with 8 bases between. CDR3 protein: CASRAGSTNEKLFF. Written as DNA, the CDR3 is TGTGCCAGCAGAGCAGGCTCAACTAATGAAAAACTGTTTTTT.